A selection of T cell receptor beta chains follows, all from one sample in a study of molecular identifiers for immune sequencing clone quantification. TCRdb re-called the PCR reads with MiXCR, one entry per CDR3 protein. The sample holds 40,000 to 45,000 distinct CDR3 sequences, 15% to 20% seen once. Source material: naive CD8+ T cells from blood, with Jurkat cell RNA spiked in. These receptors came from a human donor in good health. Some libraries in this study had Jurkat cell RNA spiked in. Both conserved end residues are part of each CDR3. The order of the fields is J gene, V gene, D gene, clone size, CDR3 DNA, CDR3 protein. D genes are given only for firm matches. Clone size appears in some rows only: once, few, many, or a class for an expanded clone.

J: TRBJ2-1; V: TRBV9; D: TRBD2; size: many; DNA: TGTGCCAGCAGCGTCTCCGGACTAGCAGGCAATGAGCAGTTCTTC; CDR3: CASSVSGLAGNEQFF
J: TRBJ2-3; V: TRBV4-3; D: .; size: .; DNA: TGCGCCAGCAGCCGAAGAGGGAGGCTAGTGGCGATACCAGCTAGCACAGATACGCAGTATTTT; CDR3: CASSRRGRLVAIPASTDTQYF
J: TRBJ2-5; V: TRBV28; D: .; size: few; DNA: TGTGCCAGCAGTTCCCCGCGAACAAGGAGAGAGACCCAGTACTTC; CDR3: CASSSPRTRRETQYF
J: TRBJ1-1; V: TRBV28; D: .; size: .; DNA: TGTGCCAGCAGTTTATTTGGGGGTAGCACTGAAGCTTTCTTT; CDR3: CASSLFGGSTEAFF
J: TRBJ2-1; V: TRBV19; D: TRBD2; size: few; DNA: TGTGCCAGTAGTTGGGGGGGAGGTGAGCAGTTCTTC; CDR3: CASSWGGGEQFF
J: TRBJ2-5; V: TRBV4-3; D: TRBD2; size: many; DNA: TGCGCCAGCAGGGAGAACGGACTAGCCGAGACCCAGTACTTC; CDR3: CASRENGLAETQYF
J: TRBJ2-3; V: TRBV7-2; D: .; size: many; DNA: TGTGCCAGCAGCCCCAGGACAGATACGCAGTATTTT; CDR3: CASSPRTDTQYF
J: TRBJ2-3; V: TRBV7-2; D: TRBD2; size: many; DNA: TGTGCCAGCCTTTTCCCCGCGCTAGCGGGGGAGAATACGCAGTATTTT; CDR3: CASLFPALAGENTQYF
J: TRBJ2-5; V: TRBV3-1; D: .; size: .; DNA: TGTGCCACGACGGCCCCCCAAGAGACCCAGTACTTC; CDR3: CATTAPQETQYF
J: TRBJ2-1; V: TRBV14; D: TRBD2; size: many; DNA: TGTGCCAGCAGCCAAGGGTTGGTAGCGGGAGGTCTTTCCTACAATGAGCAGTTCTTC; CDR3: CASSQGLVAGGLSYNEQFF
J: TRBJ2-1; V: TRBV29-1; D: .; size: many; DNA: TGCAGCGTTGATGTTAATGGGGGTGATTACAATGAGCAGTTCTTC; CDR3: CSVDVNGGDYNEQFF
J: TRBJ2-7; V: TRBV20-1; D: .; size: .; DNA: TGCAGTGCTCCGGGACCCAGAGGGGACGAGCAGTACTTC; CDR3: CSAPGPRGDEQYF
J: TRBJ2-1; V: TRBV28; D: .; size: few; DNA: TGTGCCAGCAGTTCCATGACTGGGGATGAGCAGTTCTTC; CDR3: CASSSMTGDEQFF
J: TRBJ2-3; V: TRBV7-6; D: TRBD2; size: .; DNA: TGTGCCAGCAGCTTAGGAGTACTAGCGGGAGCTGCAGATACGCAGTATTTT; CDR3: CASSLGVLAGAADTQYF
J: TRBJ2-1; V: TRBV15; D: .; size: few; DNA: TGTGCCACCAGCAGCGACCCCTCCTACAATGAGCAGTTCTTC; CDR3: CATSSDPSYNEQFF
J: TRBJ2-3; V: TRBV18; D: .; size: many; DNA: TGTGCCAGCTCACCAAAGGGTAGCACAGATACGCAGTATTTT; CDR3: CASSPKGSTDTQYF
J: TRBJ2-1; V: TRBV27; D: .; size: many; DNA: TGTGCCAGCAGTTTTGGCGGGAATAACAATGAGCAGTTCTTC; CDR3: CASSFGGNNNEQFF
J: TRBJ2-1; V: TRBV2; D: .; size: many; DNA: TGTGCCAGCAGAGAGATCGGGAGCTCCTACAATGAGCAGTTCTTC; CDR3: CASREIGSSYNEQFF
J: TRBJ2-1; V: TRBV28; D: .; size: many; DNA: TGTGCCAGCAGCCCGGGGCTAGGCAATGAGCAGTTCTTC; CDR3: CASSPGLGNEQFF
J: TRBJ2-2; V: TRBV13; D: .; size: many; DNA: TGTGCCAGCAGCCCAGGCCCTTATCGAACCGGGGAGCTGTTTTTT; CDR3: CASSPGPYRTGELFF
J: TRBJ2-2; V: TRBV11-3; D: .; size: many; DNA: TGTGCCAGCAGCTCAGGGACCGGGGAGCTGTTTTTT; CDR3: CASSSGTGELFF
J: TRBJ2-6; V: TRBV4-3; D: .; size: few; DNA: TGCGCCAGCAGCCAAGAGATATCAGGGTGGGGGGCCAACGTCCTGACTTTC; CDR3: CASSQEISGWGANVLTF
J: TRBJ2-1; V: TRBV20-1; D: TRBD2; size: many; DNA: TGCAGTGCTAGTACTAGCGGGAGGGCCCTTGAGCAGTTCTTC; CDR3: CSASTSGRALEQFF
J: TRBJ1-3; V: TRBV6-5; D: .; size: few; DNA: TGTGCCAGCAGCCCGGGGGGGGGCACCATATATTTT; CDR3: CASSPGGGTIYF
J: TRBJ2-7; V: TRBV7-9; D: TRBD2; size: many; DNA: TGTGCCAGCAGCAGCAGGACTAGCGGGAGCAACGAGCAGTACTTC; CDR3: CASSSRTSGSNEQYF
J: TRBJ2-2; V: TRBV24-1; D: .; size: few; DNA: TGTGCCACCAGTGATTGGGTCACAGGGAAGGCCGGGGAGCTGTTTTTT; CDR3: CATSDWVTGKAGELFF
J: TRBJ2-2; V: TRBV28; D: .; size: few; DNA: TGTGCCAGCGCTGAAATAGAGGGGGGCACCGGGGAGCTGTTTTTT; CDR3: CASAEIEGGTGELFF
J: TRBJ1-4; V: TRBV19; D: .; size: many; DNA: TGTGCCAGTACCGTGGGCAGGGCCTATGAAAAACTGTTTTTT; CDR3: CASTVGRAYEKLFF
J: TRBJ1-1; V: TRBV19; D: .; size: many; DNA: TGTGCCAGTAGGCCCGGGTGGGATGAAGCTTTCTTT; CDR3: CASRPGWDEAFF
J: TRBJ1-5; V: TRBV10-3; D: .; size: many; DNA: TGTGCCATCAGTGAGTCCGGTCAGGGAAATCAGCCCCAGCATTTT; CDR3: CAISESGQGNQPQHF
J: TRBJ2-7; V: TRBV9; D: .; size: many; DNA: TGTGCCAGCAGCGTAAGTAGTCTGTCCTACGAGCAGTACTTC; CDR3: CASSVSSLSYEQYF
J: TRBJ2-3; V: TRBV2; D: .; size: many; DNA: TGTGCCAGCACTCACTACGGGACGGTATACACAGATACGCAGTATTTT; CDR3: CASTHYGTVYTDTQYF
J: TRBJ2-7; V: TRBV10-2; D: TRBD1; size: .; DNA: TGCGCCAGCAGTGACTATCGGGACAGGGGGCCGTACGAGCAGTACTTC; CDR3: CASSDYRDRGPYEQYF
J: TRBJ2-7; V: TRBV29-1; D: TRBD1; size: many; DNA: TGCAGCGTTGAAGATGGACAGGGTAGGCACGAGCAGTACTTC; CDR3: CSVEDGQGRHEQYF
J: TRBJ2-7; V: TRBV28; D: .; size: many; DNA: TGTGCCAGCAGTACCGCTATAGCGGTCTCCTACGAGCAGTACTTC; CDR3: CASSTAIAVSYEQYF
J: TRBJ2-7; V: TRBV6-2/TRBV6-3; D: .; size: few; DNA: TGTGCCAGCGGCCCGGGACGGGTGACCTACGAGCAGTACTTC; CDR3: CASGPGRVTYEQYF
J: TRBJ2-7; V: TRBV9; D: .; size: many; DNA: TGTGCCAGCAGCGTAGGGGCTAGCAGTCGCTACGAGCAGTACTTC; CDR3: CASSVGASSRYEQYF
J: TRBJ2-1; V: TRBV9; D: .; size: many; DNA: TGTGCCAGCAGCGCCCTAACCTCCTACAATGAGCAGTTCTTC; CDR3: CASSALTSYNEQFF
J: TRBJ2-5; V: TRBV15; D: TRBD2; size: few; DNA: TGTGCCACCAGCATAGCGGGTCATATCCAAGAGACCCAGTACTTC; CDR3: CATSIAGHIQETQYF
J: TRBJ2-1; V: TRBV10-1; D: .; size: few; DNA: TGCGCCAGCAGTGAGTCGGGGACCGGGGGTGAGCAGTTCTTC; CDR3: CASSESGTGGEQFF
J: TRBJ1-5; V: TRBV4-1; D: .; size: few; DNA: TGCGCCAGCAGCCAAGTGGAGGGGGACCAGCCCCAGCATTTT; CDR3: CASSQVEGDQPQHF
J: TRBJ2-1; V: TRBV28; D: .; size: many; DNA: TGTGCCAGTCTAGCGTTCAATGAGCAGTTCTTC; CDR3: CASLAFNEQFF
J: TRBJ2-7; V: TRBV4-1; D: .; size: .; DNA: TGCGCCAGCAGCCAAGTTCCGAGCTACGAGCAGTACTTC; CDR3: CASSQVPSYEQYF
J: TRBJ1-5; V: TRBV7-8; D: .; size: few; DNA: TGTGCCAGCAGCCTACCGCCCCAGGGGCTATCTCATCAGCCCCAGCATTTT; CDR3: CASSLPPQGLSHQPQHF
J: TRBJ2-4; V: TRBV5-6; D: TRBD1; size: .; DNA: TGTGCCAGCAGCCCGACAGGGGAGGTCATTCAGTACTTC; CDR3: CASSPTGEVIQYF
J: TRBJ2-5; V: TRBV11-2; D: TRBD1; size: many; DNA: TGTGCCAGCAGCTTCCGCCACCGGGACAGGGGGCGAGAGACCCAGTACTTC; CDR3: CASSFRHRDRGRETQYF